A single sample is the source of the 18 T cell receptor beta chains below, sequenced in a study of technical replicates of blood from several donors. Produced via immunoSEQ multiplex PCR; TCRdb's table is partial and in-frame only. The data hold 65,000 to 85,000 clones, with 75% to 95% observed a single time. The sequencing input was T cells isolated from PBMCs. These receptors all stem from a human donor in good health.

This clone has only a few counts. The V call is TRBV9, the J call TRBJ2-2, with 7 nucleotides matching TRBD2. Trimming removed 1 base from V and 4 bases from J; junction bases left unmatched: 10. The CDR3 extends over 17 amino acids. Germline V gene lookup returns CDR1 SGDLS and CDR2 YYNGEE. The DNA for the CDR3 is TGTGCCAGCAGCGTAAGTGGAGGACTAGGCGGCACCGGGGAGCTGTTTTTT. As protein: CASSVSGGLGGTGELFF.

For the CDR3, the DNA is TGCGCCAGCAGCTTGGCCATGACTAGCGGGGGGGCCGGCACAGATACGCAGTATTTT. Translating gives CASSLAMTSGGAGTDTQYF. V and J are TRBV5-1 and TRBJ2-3, with 14 bases that match TRBD2. The J segment lost 1 base and the V segment lost 0 bases, leaving 7 bases of the junction unmatched. The germline CDR1 and CDR2 sequences are SGHRS and YFSETQ. The CDR3 totals 19 residues.

The chain employs TRBV27 and TRBJ2-3; 9 nucleotides match TRBD1. Germline values: CDR1 MNHEY, CDR2 SMNVEV (reference sequence). The CDR3 is 15 residues long. Germline trimming cut 5 bases from V and 10 bases from J; bases unmatched to any gene: 13. The DNA of the CDR3 is TGTGCCAGCAGTACTCCCCGGGACAGGGACGCGGCGCAGTATTTT. As protein: CASSTPRDRDAAQYF.

The V gene is TRBV2, the J gene TRBJ1-2; D is unclear. Germline assignment: CDR1 SNHLY and CDR2 FYNNEI. This CDR3 has 12 residues. V lost 5 bases to trimming and J lost 4 bases, with 8 bases between them. CDR3 amino acids: CASSTAVYGYTF. The CDR3, as DNA: TGTGCCAGCAGTACAGCGGTCTATGGCTACACCTTC.

This chain connects TRBV7-9 to TRBJ2-1, with 8 bases fitting TRBD2. Germline-derived CDR1 and CDR2 are SEHNR and FQNEAQ (reference sequence). V dropped 5 bases and J dropped 8; count of bases not matched to a gene: 11. This CDR3 contains 15 residues. The CDR3 reads CASSPVGRAVDEQFF. In DNA form, the CDR3 reads TGTGCCAGCAGCCCTGTCGGGAGGGCCGTGGATGAGCAGTTCTTC.

The chain couples TRBV6-5 to TRBJ1-3; TRBD1 might be the D (5 bases). V dropped 6 bases and J dropped 4 bases, with 13 bases sitting between them. Per germline, CDR1 MNHEY and CDR2 SVGAGI. This CDR3 comprises 14 residues. CDR3 sequence (DNA): TGTGCCAGCAGAGGAGGGGCAGGAGGAAACACCATATATTTT. Amino acid sequence: CASRGGAGGNTIYF.

V and J are TRBV6-4 and TRBJ1-1; D not certain. Germline CDR1 MRHNA, CDR2 SNTAGT. V was clipped by 0 bases and J by 6 bases, with 11 bases between them. The CDR3 has 14 residues. The CDR3: CASSDSIPGSEAFF. The CDR3 nucleotides are TGTGCCAGCAGTGACTCGATCCCGGGGTCTGAAGCTTTCTTT.

This clone was detected only a few times. This chain uses TRBV10-1 with TRBJ1-1, with TRBD1 matching over 7 bases. In germline, CDR1 is WNHNN, CDR2 SYGVQD (reference sequence). The CDR3 loop spans 13 amino acids. The V gene end was trimmed by 2 bases and the J gene end by 9 bases; junction bases not matched to a gene: 6. CDR3 coding DNA: TGCGCCAGCAGTGAGACACGACAGGGAAAAGCTTTCTTT. Protein: CASSETRQGKAFF.

The table lists this clone with a few counts. The rearrangement joins TRBV4-2 to TRBJ1-2; possibly TRBD1 for D (6 bases). Germline V gives CDR1 LGHNA, CDR2 YNFKEQ. The CDR3 loop spans 16 amino acids. V shed 0 bases and J shed 8 bases, with 19 bases lying between them. CDR3 sequence: CASSQDLRTELWGYTF. The CDR3, as DNA: TGTGCCAGCAGCCAAGATCTCCGGACAGAATTGTGGGGCTACACCTTC.

The chain employs TRBV28 and TRBJ2-6; TRBD1 might be the D (5 bases). From germline, CDR1 is MDHEN and CDR2 SYDVKM. This CDR3 has 14 residues. Trimming removed 4 bases from V and 4 bases from J, with 8 bases in between. This CDR3 reads CASSSKGGANVLTF. The CDR3 DNA is TGTGCCAGCAGTTCTAAGGGGGGGGCCAACGTCCTGACTTTC.

The chain links TRBV10-2 to TRBJ2-1; 13 bases match TRBD2. Germline V gene sequence: CDR1 WSHSY, CDR2 SAAADI. Trimming at V came to 4 bases and at J to 2 bases, leaving 14 bases not matched to a gene. The CDR3 is 20 amino acids. CDR3 amino acids: CASSGGELAGGLFTYNEQFF. CDR3 nucleotide sequence: TGCGCCAGCAGTGGGGGGGAACTAGCGGGGGGGCTTTTTACCTACAATGAGCAGTTCTTC.

The V call is TRBV5-1, the J call TRBJ2-5; D possibly corresponds to TRBD2 (6 bases). The CDR3 has 14 residues. Trimming pared 4 bases from V and 5 bases from J, leaving 15 bases between. In germline, CDR1 is SGHRS, CDR2 YFSETQ. The CDR3 region is CASSGTAAGETQYF. The CDR3 DNA sequence: TGCGCCAGCAGCGGTACTGCGGCGGGGGAGACCCAGTACTTC.

There are a few counts of this clone. This chain joins TRBV30 and TRBJ1-1, with D possibly being TRBD1 (5 bases). Trimming removed 4 bases from V and 1 base from J, with 10 bases in between. Germline-derived CDR1 and CDR2 are GTSNPN and SVGIG (reference sequence). The CDR3 totals 13 residues. This CDR3 reads CAWKPQGNTEAFF. The CDR3 DNA is TGTGCCTGGAAACCCCAGGGGAACACTGAAGCTTTCTTT.

This clone was detected once. The CDR3 bases are TGTGCCTGGAGTAAGACAACTAACTATGGCTACACCTTC. Protein sequence: CAWSKTTNYGYTF. The chain joins TRBV30 to TRBJ1-2; D is uncertain. There are 13 residues in the CDR3. Germline CDR1 GTSNPN, CDR2 SVGIG (reference sequence). Trimming stripped 2 bases from V and 0 bases from J, with 7 bases between. The full variable domain, in which reference TRBV30 and TRBJ1-2 provide the parts outside the CDR3, is SQTIHQWPATLVQPVGSPLSLECTVEGTSNPNLYWYRQAAGRGLQLLFYSVGIGQISSEVPQNLSASRPQDRQFILSSKKLLLSDSGFYLCAWSKTTNYGYTFGSGTRLTVV.

V and J are TRBV4-1 and TRBJ2-7, with 9 nucleotides matching TRBD2. CDR3 length: 16 residues. Trimming at V came to 2 bases and at J to 5 bases, leaving 10 bases not matched to a gene. Germline V lookup: CDR1 MGHRA, CDR2 YSYEKL. The CDR3 nucleotides are TGCGCCAGCAGCCAATTTCACCTAGCGGGGCGTAACGAGCAGTACTTC. It translates to CASSQFHLAGRNEQYF.

V gene TRBV5-6 combines with J gene TRBJ2-7; 8 bases line up with TRBD1. The CDR3 covers 13 residues. From germline, CDR1 is SGHDT and CDR2 YYEEEE. The junction had 10 bases not matched to a gene; V was cut back by 2 bases and J by 12 bases. The CDR3 loop reads CASSLGQGGLMYF. Here the CDR3 DNA reads TGTGCCAGCAGCTTAGGACAGGGTGGTTTAATGTACTTC.

The CDR3 sequence is CASSYSGTGGSGELFF. Written as DNA, the CDR3 is TGTGCCAGCAGCTACTCCGGGACAGGGGGCTCCGGGGAGCTGTTTTTT. This chain joins TRBV7-8 and TRBJ2-2, with 12 nucleotides matching TRBD1. CDR1 is SGHVS, CDR2 FQNEAQ, per germline. The CDR3 has 16 amino acids. The V and J ends lost 4 bases and 6 bases, in that order; junction bases with no gene match: 6. The whole variable domain, remainder taken from reference TRBV7-8 and TRBJ2-2, is GAGVSQSPRYKVAKRGQDVALRCDPISGHVSLFWYQQALGQGPEFLTYFQNEAQLDKSGLPSDRFFAERPEGSVSTLKIQRTQQEDSAVYLCASSYSGTGGSGELFFGEGSRLTVL.

The chain combines TRBV6-6 with TRBJ1-1, with D hard to call. Trimming stripped 0 bases from V and 4 bases from J, with 6 bases between. Germline CDR1 and CDR2: MNHNY and SVGAGI (reference sequence). The CDR3 spans 13 residues. This CDR3 is CASSYSPFTEAFF. CDR3 sequence (DNA): TGTGCCAGCAGTTACTCTCCGTTCACTGAAGCTTTCTTT.